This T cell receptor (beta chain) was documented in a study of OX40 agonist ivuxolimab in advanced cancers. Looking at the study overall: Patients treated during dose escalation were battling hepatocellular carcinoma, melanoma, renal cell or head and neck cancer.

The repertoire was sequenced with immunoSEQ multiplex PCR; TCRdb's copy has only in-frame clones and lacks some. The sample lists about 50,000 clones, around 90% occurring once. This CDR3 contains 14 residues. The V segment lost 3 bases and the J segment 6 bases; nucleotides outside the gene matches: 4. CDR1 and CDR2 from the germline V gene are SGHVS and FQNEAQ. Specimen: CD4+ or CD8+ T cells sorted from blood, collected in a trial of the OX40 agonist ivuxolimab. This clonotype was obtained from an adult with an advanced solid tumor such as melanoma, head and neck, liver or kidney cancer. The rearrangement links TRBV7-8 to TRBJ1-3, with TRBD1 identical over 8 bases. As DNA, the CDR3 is TGTGCCAGCAGCTTGACAGGGGAAGTAAACACCATATATTTT. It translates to CASSLTGEVNTIYF.